This TCR beta chain was documented in a study of naive and memory T cell subsets. This clonotype was recorded a few times. Four PCR rounds used nested alpha and beta constant region primers plus the SP2 primer. Blood and skin TCR RNA was reverse transcribed with alpha and beta constant primers. TCRdb reprocessed the 5' RACE reads with MiXCR, giving one entry per CDR3 protein. Here the sample spans tens of thousands of distinct CDR3 sequences, approximately 8.5% being singletons. The CDR3 has 12 residues. Germline CDR1 and CDR2: MNHEY and SVGAGI. V lost 6 bases, J lost 9 bases, and 14 bases lay in between. A UMI-containing oligonucleotide was joined by 3' ligation to the TCR cDNA template. Input was about 1 to 1000 ng of DNase-treated total RNA without cell sorting.

This TCR came from a female donor in good health. The chain recombines TRBV6-5 with TRBJ1-2; tentatively, D is TRBD1 (5 bases). The CDR3 is CASSPGQGRYTF. CDR3 in DNA: TGTGCCAGCAGCCCCGGCCAGGGTCGCTACACCTTC.